The source of this T cell receptor beta chain is a study of a mutant IDH1 vaccine in newly diagnosed glioma. Study-level information: Scheduled for weeks 1, 3, 5, 7, 11, 15, 19 and 23, eight vaccinations were given to patients. Vaccines were begun 4-6 weeks after radiotherapy alone, or with temozolomide cycles.

Sequencing was performed with immunoSEQ multiplex PCR; in TCRdb, only in-frame clones are kept and a portion is missing. The sample has around 62,000 clones; approximately 90% are singletons. Time point specified: week 11, during vaccination. One vaccine dose held 300 ug of mutant IDH1 20-mer peptide and came with topical imiquimod. New astrocytomas of WHO grade 3 or 4 that were IDH1-mutant and ATRX-lost were found in the donors. Comment on this clone: Its specificity is not known.

Germline loops: CDR1 MRHNA, CDR2 SNTAGT. This CDR3 spans 13 amino acids. Trimming left V 10 bases short and J 1 base short, with 11 bases between. The sample was PBMCs, taken from a glioma patient whose treatment included an IDH1 peptide vaccine. This chain joins TRBV6-4 and TRBJ1-5; TRBD1 might be the D (6 bases). The clonotype originates from a man aged 40-55 years with glioma. The CDR3 DNA is TGTGCCACAGGGGCGCGGAGCAATCAGCCCCAGCATTTT. It is translated as CATGARSNQPQHF.